This T cell receptor (beta chain) stems from a study of shared clonotypes between healthy human individuals. Clones were sequenced by immunoSEQ multiplex PCR, and TCRdb holds only the in-frame ones, with some missing. Seen here are about 2.4 million clones, roughly 93% observed once, and the top ten hold 0.36%. Germline V gene data show CDR1 as SGHTA and CDR2 as FQGNSA. The CDR3 length is 14 residues. Remarks on this clone: The junction shows a germline mismatch at one end, possibly a read error.

This chain links TRBV7-2 with TRBJ1-2; 11 bases are shared with TRBD1. Sequenced input: naive CD4+ T cells from PBMCs. The subset here: CD45RA+ positively selected. The clonotype comes from a young man in good health. Some clones in this sample may be carry-over from other donors' samples. CDR3 DNA: TGTGCCAGCAGCTTCTTCTCCCGGGACAGGGGGTTTTTCTTC. The encoded protein is CASSFFSRDRGFFF.